Sequencing of this T cell receptor (beta chain) was carried out in a study of regulatory dendritic cells for organ transplantation. Libraries were prepared by immunoSEQ multiplex PCR; TCRdb keeps only in-frame clonotypes and omits some of them. The profile covers 35,000 to 40,000 clones, with 80% to 95% appearing a single time and approximately 0.11% taken by the ten largest. V lost 9 bases to trimming and J lost 6 bases, with 12 bases between them. Germline values: CDR1 SNHLY, CDR2 FYNNEI. The CDR3 sequence is 11 residues long. The TCR was taken from a human donor in good health. Sequenced input: naive CD8+ T cells from blood. Subset denoted: CD45RA+ naive T cells. The chain links TRBV2 to TRBJ2-7; possibly TRBD1 for D (6 bases). The CDR3 here is CASLGGGEQYF. The CDR3, as DNA: TGTGCCAGTTTAGGGGGTGGCGAGCAGTACTTC. Together with reference TRBV2 and TRBJ2-7, the CDR3 gives the full variable domain: EPEVTQTPSHQVTQMGQEVILRCVPISNHLYFYWYRQILGQKVEFLVSFYNNEISEKSEIFDDQFSVERPDGSNFTLKIRSTKLEDSAMYFCASLGGGEQYFGPGTRLTVT.